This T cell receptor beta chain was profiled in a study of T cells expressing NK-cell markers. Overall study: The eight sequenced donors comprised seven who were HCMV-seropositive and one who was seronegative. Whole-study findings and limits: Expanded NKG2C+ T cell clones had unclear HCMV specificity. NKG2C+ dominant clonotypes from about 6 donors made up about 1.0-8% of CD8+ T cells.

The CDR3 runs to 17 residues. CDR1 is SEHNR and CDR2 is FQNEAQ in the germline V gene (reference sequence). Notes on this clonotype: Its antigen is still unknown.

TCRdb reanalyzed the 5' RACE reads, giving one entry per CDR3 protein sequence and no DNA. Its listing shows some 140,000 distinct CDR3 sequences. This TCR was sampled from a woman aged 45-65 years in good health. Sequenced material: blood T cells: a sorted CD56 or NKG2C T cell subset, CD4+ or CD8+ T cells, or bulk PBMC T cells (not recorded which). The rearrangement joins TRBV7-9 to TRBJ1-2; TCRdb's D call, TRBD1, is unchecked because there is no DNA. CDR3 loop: CASSLEGRGPGAEGYTF.